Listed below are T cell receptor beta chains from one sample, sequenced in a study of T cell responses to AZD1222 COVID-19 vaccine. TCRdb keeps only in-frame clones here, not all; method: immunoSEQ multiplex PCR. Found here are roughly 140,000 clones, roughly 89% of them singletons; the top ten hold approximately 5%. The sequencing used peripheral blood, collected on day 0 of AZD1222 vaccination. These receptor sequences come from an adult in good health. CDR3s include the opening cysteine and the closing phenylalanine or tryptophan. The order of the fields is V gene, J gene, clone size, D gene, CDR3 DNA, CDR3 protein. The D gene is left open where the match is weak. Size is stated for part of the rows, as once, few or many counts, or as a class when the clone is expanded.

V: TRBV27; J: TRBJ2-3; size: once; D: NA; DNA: TGTGCCAGCAGTTTATTAGTAGGGACAGATACGCAGTATTTT; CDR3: CASSLLVGTDTQYF
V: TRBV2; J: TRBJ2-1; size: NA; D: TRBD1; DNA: TGTGCCAGCAGCCTATTGCCCGGGACAGGGGGCAATGAGCAGTTCTTC; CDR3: CASSLLPGTGGNEQFF
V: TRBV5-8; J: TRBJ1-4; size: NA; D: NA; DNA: TGTGCCAGCAGCCCGTACCTGGGGGGAACTAATGAAAAACTGTTTTTT; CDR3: CASSPYLGGTNEKLFF
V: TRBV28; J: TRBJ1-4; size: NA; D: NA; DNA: TGTGCCAGCAGTTCCGGGACACGTGGTAATGAAAAACTGTTTTTT; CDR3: CASSSGTRGNEKLFF
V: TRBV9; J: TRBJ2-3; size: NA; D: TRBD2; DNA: TGTGCCAGCAGCGTGGGACTAGCGGGAGGAGCGGATACGCAGTATTTT; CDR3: CASSVGLAGGADTQYF
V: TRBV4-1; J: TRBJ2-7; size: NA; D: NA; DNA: TGCGCCAGCAGCCAAGCTTCACCAAGGACTCATACTGGAGAGCAGTACTTC; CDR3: CASSQASPRTHTGEQYF
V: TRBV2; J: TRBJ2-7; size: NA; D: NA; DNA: TGTGCCAGCAAGGGGGAGGAATACGAGCAGTACTTC; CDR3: CASKGEEYEQYF
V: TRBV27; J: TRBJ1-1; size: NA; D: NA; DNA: TGTGCCAGCGGGCTGCGCGAGGGGACTGAAGCTTTCTTT; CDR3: CASGLREGTEAFF
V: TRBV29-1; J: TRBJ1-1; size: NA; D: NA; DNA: TGCAGCACCCGAGGGAACACTGAAGCTTTCTTT; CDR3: CSTRGNTEAFF
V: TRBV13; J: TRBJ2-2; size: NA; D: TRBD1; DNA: TGTGCCAGCAGCTGGTCCTTGGGACAGGGCACCGGGGAGCTGTTTTTT; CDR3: CASSWSLGQGTGELFF
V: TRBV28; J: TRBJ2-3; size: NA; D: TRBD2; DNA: TGTGCCAGCAGTTTGCCTAGCGGGAACACAGATACGCAGTATTTT; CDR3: CASSLPSGNTDTQYF
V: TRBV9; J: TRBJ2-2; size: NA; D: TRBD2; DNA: TGTGCCAGCAGCGGCCTACTAGCGGGAGCCGCCGGGGAGCTGTTTTTT; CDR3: CASSGLLAGAAGELFF
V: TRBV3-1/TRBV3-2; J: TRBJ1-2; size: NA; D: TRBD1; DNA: TGTGCCAGCAGCCAACCAGACAGGGGCGAAGGCTACACCTTC; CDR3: CASSQPDRGEGYTF
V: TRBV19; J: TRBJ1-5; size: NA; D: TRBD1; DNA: TGTGCCAGTAGTATCGGCAGGGGGAAAGGCAATCAGCCCCAGCATTTT; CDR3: CASSIGRGKGNQPQHF
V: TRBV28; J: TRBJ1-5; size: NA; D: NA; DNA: TGTGCCAGCAGTATCCCGGGTAATCAGCCCCAGCATTTT; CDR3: CASSIPGNQPQHF
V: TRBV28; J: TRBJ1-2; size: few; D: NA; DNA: TGTGCCAGCAGTAACCCAGGAATAAGTTGGTTGGGCTACACCTTC; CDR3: CASSNPGISWLGYTF
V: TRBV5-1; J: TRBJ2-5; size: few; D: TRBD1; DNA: TGCGCCAGCAGCTTCCGGGACAGCCAAGAGACCCAGTACTTC; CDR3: CASSFRDSQETQYF
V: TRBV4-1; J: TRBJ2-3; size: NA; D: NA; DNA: TGCGCCAGCAGCCAAAACCTAGATACGCAGTATTTT; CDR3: CASSQNLDTQYF
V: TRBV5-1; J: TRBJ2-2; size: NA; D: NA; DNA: TGCGCCAGCAGCTATGGGGCGAACACCGGGGAGCTGTTTTTT; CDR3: CASSYGANTGELFF
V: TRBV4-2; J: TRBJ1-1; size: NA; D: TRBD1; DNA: TGTGCCAGCAGCCAAGAGGGACAGGGAGAAACTGAAGCTTTCTTT; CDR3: CASSQEGQGETEAFF
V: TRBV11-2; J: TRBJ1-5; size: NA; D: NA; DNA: TGTGCCAGCAGCTTCCGAGGGGGGGCGGATCAGCCCCAGCATTTT; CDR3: CASSFRGGADQPQHF
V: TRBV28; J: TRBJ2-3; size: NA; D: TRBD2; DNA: TGTGCCAGCAGATCAGCGGGAGAGGGCACAGATACGCAGTATTTT; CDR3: CASRSAGEGTDTQYF
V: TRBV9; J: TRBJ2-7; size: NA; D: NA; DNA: TGTGCCAGCAGCTCACTAGGTTGGGAGCAGTACTTC; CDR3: CASSSLGWEQYF
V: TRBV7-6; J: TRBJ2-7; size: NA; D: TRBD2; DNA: TGTGCCAGCAGCTTAGGAGGCGGGAGAACGGCCGAGCAGTACTTC; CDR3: CASSLGGGRTAEQYF
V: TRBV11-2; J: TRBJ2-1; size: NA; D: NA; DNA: TGTGCCAGCAGCTTCCTTGGGCCGGGATTCGAGCAGTTCTTC; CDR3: CASSFLGPGFEQFF
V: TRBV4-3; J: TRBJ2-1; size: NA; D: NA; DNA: TGCGCCAGCAGCCAATACTCCTCCGCCAATGAGCAGTTCTTC; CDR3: CASSQYSSANEQFF
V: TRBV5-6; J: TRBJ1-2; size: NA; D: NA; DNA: TGTGCCAGCAGCCCCCCGGGGGGGAACTATGGCTACACCTTC; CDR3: CASSPPGGNYGYTF
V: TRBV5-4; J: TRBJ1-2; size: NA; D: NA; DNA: TGTGCCAGCAGCCGCGGGGGGGGCGCGACCCTGCCTTTTAACTATGGCTACACCTTC; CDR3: CASSRGGGATLPFNYGYTF
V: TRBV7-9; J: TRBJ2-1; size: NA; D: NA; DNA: TGTGCCAGCAGTTCAGCGGGCACGGGGGCCTCCTACAATGAGCAGTTCTTC; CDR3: CASSSAGTGASYNEQFF
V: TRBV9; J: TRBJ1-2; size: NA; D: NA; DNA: TGTGCCAGCAGCCCAGAGGGGGGGCGAGTCTATGGCTACACCTTC; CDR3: CASSPEGGRVYGYTF
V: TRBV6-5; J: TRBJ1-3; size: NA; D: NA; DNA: TGTGCCAGCAGGCCAGCGAGCTCTGGAAACACCATATATTTT; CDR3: CASRPASSGNTIYF
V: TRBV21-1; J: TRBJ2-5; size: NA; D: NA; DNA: TGTGCCAGCAGTCGCCGGGACCCAGAGGAGACCCAGTACTTC; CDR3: CASSRRDPEETQYF